The 21 T cell receptor beta chains presented below share a single source sample, sequenced in a study of radiotherapy plus CTLA-4 blockade in lung cancer. Using immunoSEQ multiplex PCR, the repertoire was profiled, and TCRdb retains in-frame clones only, with some absent. In the table there are under 40,000 clones, approximately 70% of which are singletons. The specimen comprised peripheral blood, sampled from a patient treated with radiotherapy plus ipilimumab. The receptors were gathered from a human donor with non-small cell lung cancer who had stable disease on radiotherapy plus ipilimumab.

The chain uses TRBV7-7 and TRBJ2-2, with TRBD2 as a possible D gene (6 bases). Germline assignment: CDR1 SSHAT and CDR2 FNYEAQ (reference sequence). The CDR3 extends over 14 amino acids. The DNA for the CDR3 is TGTGCTAGCGGACTTTTTTTGGGAACCGGGGAGCTGTTTTTT. The encoded protein is CASGLFLGTGELFF.

The chain is built from TRBV11-2 and TRBJ2-5, with D tentatively TRBD2 (6 bases). The germline CDR1 and CDR2 sequences are SGHAT and FQNNGV. V was cut by 4 bases and J by 5 bases, with 14 bases left in between. The CDR3 totals 14 residues. This CDR3 reads CASSSPGLRETQYF. The CDR3 nucleotides are TGTGCCAGCAGCTCTCCGGGACTGAGGGAGACCCAGTACTTC.

The genes are TRBV6-8 and TRBJ1-1, with 9 bases identical to TRBD1. The CDR3 totals 17 residues. Germline CDR1 is MNHGY and CDR2 is SAAAGT. V trimming: 0 bases; J trimming: 9 bases; junction bases outside the gene matches: 14. CDR3 DNA: TGTGCCAGCAGTTACTCAACCGGGACAGGGACTTCGCCTCAAGCTTTCTTT. Translating it yields CASSYSTGTGTSPQAFF.

By share of the sample, this clone is medium-sized (0.01 to 0.1%). This sequence joins TRBV5-8 and TRBJ1-5; D not certain. V gave up 2 bases and J gave up 1 base, with 16 bases separating them. This CDR3 comprises 17 residues. The V gene's germline CDR1 is SGHTS and CDR2 YDEGEE. In DNA, the CDR3 is TGTGCCAGCAGCTTTTCATCTGTCTTTTTGAGCAATCAGCCCCAGCATTTT. This gives the protein CASSFSSVFLSNQPQHF.

This clone was found a few times. The chain combines TRBV5-1 with TRBJ1-2; 7 bases match TRBD1. The J segment lost 8 bases and the V segment lost 0 bases, leaving 16 bases of the junction unmatched. CDR3 size: 17 residues. Germline V gene lookup returns CDR1 SGHRS and CDR2 YFSETQ. In DNA form, the CDR3 reads TGCGCCAGCAGCTTGGGATCGTCTCAAGGGGGCGCAGAAGGCTACACCTTC. Amino acids: CASSLGSSQGGAEGYTF.

The chain joins TRBV28 to TRBJ2-3, with D tentatively TRBD2 (7 bases). The CDR3 is 16 amino acids. The germline gives CDR1 MDHEN, CDR2 SYDVKM. Trimming removed 11 bases from V and 1 base from J, with 22 bases in between. The chain's CDR3 is CASRMGGAGGTDTQYF. CDR3 DNA: TGTGCCTCCCGGATGGGGGGGGCTGGTGGCACAGATACGCAGTATTTT. The complete variable domain, with remaining parts taken from reference TRBV28 and TRBJ2-3, reads DVKVTQSSRYLVKRTGEKVFLECVQDMDHENMFWYRQDPGLGLRLIYFSYDVKMKEKGDIPEGYSVSREKKERFSLILESASTNQTSMYLCASRMGGAGGTDTQYFGPGTRLTVL.

In regard to this clone: This sample also contains other DNA sequences that code for the same CDR3. The CDR3, as DNA: TGTGCCAGTAGTATTCGGCGAGGGGGACTGTCCTACGAGCAGTACTTC. This translates into CASSIRRGGLSYEQYF. V gene TRBV19 combines with J gene TRBJ2-7, with D perhaps given as TRBD1 or TRBD2 (6 bases each). Trimming removed 3 bases from V and 1 base from J, with 16 bases in between. CDR3 length: 16 amino acids. The V gene's germline CDR1 is LNHDA and CDR2 SQIVND (reference sequence).

In this sample, this clone turned up once. This chain joins TRBV7-2 and TRBJ1-1; 7 bases match TRBD1. V shed 5 bases, J shed 7 bases, and the junction held 4 bases outside the gene matches. Looked up from germline, CDR1 is SGHTA and CDR2 is FQGNSA. CDR3 length: 12 residues. This CDR3 is CASSLAGGEAFF. The CDR3 nucleotides read TGTGCCAGCAGCCTGGCAGGGGGTGAAGCTTTCTTT.

This clone was counted between two and nine times. V and J are TRBV4-1 and TRBJ2-7; TRBD2 agrees at 9 bases. Germline V lookup: CDR1 MGHRA, CDR2 YSYEKL. The V gene end was trimmed by 1 base and the J gene end by 2 bases; junction bases not matched to a gene: 9. The CDR3 is made up of 17 amino acids. CDR3 in DNA: TGCGCCAGCAGCCAAGTTCTAGCGGGAATAAGTACCTACGAGCAGTACTTC. Translated, it gives CASSQVLAGISTYEQYF.

The chain employs TRBV2 and TRBJ1-5, with 8 bases matching TRBD1. Trimming cost V 6 bases and J 0 bases; bases outside gene matches: 7. The CDR3 totals 16 residues. Germline CDR1 and CDR2: SNHLY and FYNNEI. The CDR3 coding sequence is TGTGCCAGCAGGACAGGGGCCCAAAATAGCAATCAGCCCCAGCATTTT. Its translation is CASRTGAQNSNQPQHF.

This clone is a singleton in its sample. The chain recombines TRBV6-1 with TRBJ2-5; 9 bases are shared with TRBD1. The J call is doubtful: the DNA matches TRBJ2-7 better. Germline loops: CDR1 MNHNS, CDR2 SASEGT. The CDR3 spans 15 residues. The CDR3 region is CASSVGGQGSYEQYF. The DNA for the CDR3 is TGTGCCAGCAGTGTAGGGGGACAGGGATCCTACGAGCAGTACTTC.

The chain recombines TRBV6-1 with TRBJ1-4, with 9 positions matching TRBD1. This CDR3 has 15 residues. The V gene's germline CDR1 is MNHNS and CDR2 SASEGT. With 1 base clipped from V and 8 bases from J, the junction kept 5 bases outside the gene matches. CDR3 loop: CASSEGGTGWEKLFF. CDR3 DNA: TGTGCCAGCAGTGAAGGGGGGACAGGGTGGGAAAAACTGTTTTTT.

A few counts support this clone. CDR3 in amino acids: CASSDRGGTDTQYF. The CDR3 DNA reads TGTGCCAGCAGCGACAGGGGGGGCACAGATACGCAGTATTTT. This sequence joins TRBV11-3 and TRBJ2-3; TRBD1 agrees at 9 bases. In germline, CDR1 is SGHNT, CDR2 YENEEA. V lost 5 bases, J lost 1 base, and 1 base stayed unmatched. The CDR3 runs to 14 residues. Looking up the rest from reference TRBV11-3 and TRBJ2-3 gives the full variable domain: EAGVVQSPRYKIIEKKQPVAFWCNPISGHNTLYWYLQNLGQGPELLIRYENEEAVDDSQLPKDRFSAERLKGVDSTLKIQPAELGDSAVYLCASSDRGGTDTQYFGPGTRLTVL.

The chain couples TRBV7-8 to TRBJ2-3; 9 bases map to TRBD1. Germline loops: CDR1 SGHVS, CDR2 FQNEAQ. The CDR3 is 16 amino acids. Losses at the gene ends were 6 bases for V and 3 bases for J; bases not matched to a gene: 10. The DNA for the CDR3 is TGTGCCAGCAGTAAACTCCCCGGACAGGGGACAGATACGCAGTATTTT. Residues: CASSKLPGQGTDTQYF.

A word on this clone: This CDR3 fails to terminate in the conserved phenylalanine or tryptophan, so it likely reflects a read error. It is unclear where the CDR3 begins or ends on the DNA, so no DNA is shown, and the CDR3 is as TCRdb lists it. CDR3 amino acids: CASFLKGGC. The chain uses TRBV21-1 and TRBJ2-7; the listed D gene, TRBD2, was not tested against the DNA. TRBV21-1 is classified as a pseudogene. From its first to its last residue, the CDR3 has 9 amino acids.

This clone has a single count. CDR3: CASSWPRGAPGKQFF. CDR3 DNA: TGTGCCAGCAGCTGGCCTAGAGGAGCGCCAGGAAAGCAGTTCTTC. The genes are TRBV7-2 and TRBJ2-1; D is ambiguous. This CDR3 contains 15 residues. Germline V gives CDR1 SGHTA, CDR2 FQGNSA. V shed 4 bases and J shed 11 bases, with 21 bases lying between them. Looking up the rest from reference TRBV7-2 and TRBJ2-1 gives the full variable domain: GAGVSQSPSNKVTEKGKDVELRCDPISGHTALYWYRQSLGQGLEFLIYFQGNSAPDKSGLPSDRFSAERTGGSVSTLTIQRTQQEDSAVYLCASSWPRGAPGKQFFGPGTRLTVL.

The sample holds a few counts of this clone. The genes are TRBV4-1 and TRBJ2-7, with D maybe TRBD2 (5 bases). The CDR3 length is 15 residues. Germline lookup yields CDR1 MGHRA and CDR2 YSYEKL. Trimming cost V 4 bases and J 4 bases, with 17 bases left between them. The chain's CDR3 is CASSPVFRGRYEQYF. Written as DNA, the CDR3 is TGCGCCAGCAGCCCCGTATTTCGGGGAAGATACGAGCAGTACTTC.

V usage is TRBV6-6 and J usage is TRBJ2-3; 7 nucleotides align to TRBD1. The trim removed 4 bases at V and 2 bases at J, leaving 3 bases unmatched. The CDR3 totals 14 residues. The V gene's germline CDR1 is MNHNY and CDR2 SVGAGI (reference sequence). In DNA, the CDR3 is TGTGCCAGCAGTTTGGGACAGAACACAGATACGCAGTATTTT. Its translation: CASSLGQNTDTQYF.

This clone was picked up one time. V usage is TRBV11-2 and J usage is TRBJ1-5; unclear D gene. The V end was cut by 5 bases, the J end by 5 bases, with 10 bases between. The CDR3 contains 13 residues. CDR1 is SGHAT and CDR2 is FQNNGV in the germline V gene. CDR3 residues: CASSAADYQPQHF. In DNA form, the CDR3 reads TGTGCCAGCAGCGCGGCAGATTATCAGCCCCAGCATTTT.

V gene TRBV6-1 combines with J gene TRBJ1-5, with D unclear. V shed 2 bases and J shed 0 bases, with 8 bases lying between them. The CDR3 contains 15 residues. In germline, CDR1 is MNHNS, CDR2 SASEGT. In DNA, the CDR3 is TGTGCCAGCAGTGAATATGTCCTTAGCAATCAGCCCCAGCATTTT. This codes for CASSEYVLSNQPQHF.

The chain uses TRBV9 and TRBJ2-7, with 13 bases identical to TRBD2. Germline-derived CDR1 and CDR2 are SGDLS and YYNGEE. This CDR3 region has 15 residues. The trim removed 4 bases at V and 9 bases at J, leaving 10 bases unmatched. CDR3 loop: CASSPRTSGSKGQYF. The CDR3 DNA sequence: TGTGCCAGCAGCCCCCGGACTAGCGGGAGTAAGGGGCAGTACTTC.